The clone carrying this T cell receptor (beta chain) was detected a few times. This sample is drawn from a study of beta chain features in type 1 diabetes. The whole isolated RNA underwent reverse transcription, so sequencing captured expressed TCRB transcripts. The method was immunoSEQ multiplex PCR; TCRdb's version includes in-frame clones alone and lacks a portion of them. This sample yields under 450,000 clones, of which approximately 15% are seen a single time; approximately 0.038% belongs to the top ten. This CDR3 has 12 residues. In germline, CDR1 is SGHNT, CDR2 YYREEE (reference sequence). Trimming stripped 7 bases from V and 6 bases from J, with 10 bases between. CD4+ naive, central memory, regulatory and stem cell-like memory subsets were isolated by sorting on CD45RO/CCR7/CD25/CD127/CD95/CD27.

The clonotype originates from a man younger than 40 in good health. Material: naive CD4+ T cells from blood. This chain joins TRBV5-4 and TRBJ2-2; D gene unclear. CDR3 sequence (DNA): TGTGCCAGCGGAAGTATTGCCGGGGAGCTGTTTTTT. Translation: CASGSIAGELFF.